This entry features one T cell receptor (beta chain) sequence. The antigen is undetermined. The ends lost 4 bases at V and 4 bases at J; junction bases unmatched: 4. Germline V gene lookup returns CDR1 DFQATT and CDR2 SNEGSKA (reference sequence). This CDR3 is built from 13 residues. The authors made TCR beta libraries by quantitative 5'-RACE with molecular barcodes. Using its own MiXCR run on the 5' RACE reads, TCRdb lists one record per CDR3 protein. The top ten clones hold around 4% of a sample with approximately 180,000 distinct CDR3 sequences, about 20% of them seen once. This sample is drawn from a study of CD8 T cells in ankylosing spondylitis. Overall study results and limits: Ankylosing spondylitis blood seemed to carry a telltale TCR beta motif made of about 8 highly homologous variants. Clones that were linked to disease were CD8+ and were relatively rare in peripheral blood. Clones linked to disease were reported to show significant enrichment in matched ankylosing spondylitis synovial fluid.

The V call is TRBV20-1, the J call TRBJ1-5, with 7 bases lining up with TRBD1. This clonotype originated in a male donor between 5 and 35 years old with ankylosing spondylitis or in good health (not recorded which). The sample taken for sequencing was blood, either unsorted or a sorted T cell fraction (not recorded which). DNA for the CDR3: TGCAGTGCTACCGGGACAGCTAATCAGCCCCAGCATTTT. Protein sequence: CSATGTANQPQHF.